Sequencing of this T cell receptor beta chain was carried out in a study of cytomegalovirus exposure and HLA in healthy donors. The PCR ran on 60 Vbeta and 13 Jbeta primers. Method: immunoSEQ multiplex PCR; TCRdb's copy keeps in-frame clones and lacks some. The sample shows some 200,000 clones, about 78% of them seen only once. Sequenced material: PBMCs. The receptor was derived from a woman in her twenties or thirties in good health and CMV-seronegative.

CDR3 nucleotides: TGTGCCAGTAGTTGGACAGGGAGTTCCTATAATTCACCCCTCCACTTT. Its protein product is CASSWTGSSYNSPLHF. The chain employs TRBV19 and TRBJ1-6; 8 bases fit TRBD1. Germline V gene sequence: CDR1 LNHDA, CDR2 SQIVND (reference sequence). With 5 bases clipped from V and 1 base from J, the junction kept 4 bases outside the gene matches. This CDR3 has 16 amino acids.